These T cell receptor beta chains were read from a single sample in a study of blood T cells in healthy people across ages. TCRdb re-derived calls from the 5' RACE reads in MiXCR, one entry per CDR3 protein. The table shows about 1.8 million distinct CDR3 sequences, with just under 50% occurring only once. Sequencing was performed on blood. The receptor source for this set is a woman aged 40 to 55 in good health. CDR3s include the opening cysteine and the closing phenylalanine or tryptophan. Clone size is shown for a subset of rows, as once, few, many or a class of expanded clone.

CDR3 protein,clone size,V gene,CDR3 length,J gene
CAISESGGQGWFGANVLTF,-,TRBV10-3,19,TRBJ2-6
CASSVYDRLSSYEQYF,-,TRBV9,16,TRBJ2-7
CASSSGTEYGYTF,few,TRBV5-1,13,TRBJ1-2
CSVVPPTRNYGYTF,few,TRBV29-1,14,TRBJ1-2
CASVVGLGYEQYF,-,TRBV11-2,13,TRBJ2-7
CSVMTGGDTDTQYF,-,TRBV29-1,14,TRBJ2-3
CASSRGAGLQHF,-,TRBV3-1,12,TRBJ1-5
CASVVGETQFF,-,TRBV6-2/TRBV6-3,11,TRBJ2-1
CASYSGGEQYF,-,TRBV27,11,TRBJ2-7
CSARDGVAGRSYEQYF,-,TRBV20-1,16,TRBJ2-7
CASSLAGGPNIQYF,-,TRBV11-2,14,TRBJ2-4
CASSTRGLAGPYNEQFF,-,TRBV3-1,17,TRBJ2-1
CASPIRGNHNEQFF,-,TRBV11-2,14,TRBJ2-1
CASSYLGGGAETQYF,-,TRBV6-2/TRBV6-3,15,-